The 20 T cell receptor beta chains below come from one sample, sequenced in a study of cytomegalovirus exposure and HLA in healthy donors. Some clones are missing from TCRdb's copy, which holds only in-frame ones; the method was immunoSEQ multiplex PCR. The data show 200,000 or so clones, roughly 88% seen once. Specimen: PBMCs. The receptor set was obtained from a woman in her 30s in good health and CMV-seropositive.

The chain has TRBV19 and TRBJ2-6, with 7 bases aligning to TRBD1. With V trimmed by 6 bases and J by 2 bases, 16 bases remained unmatched. The CDR3 spans 19 residues. Germline values: CDR1 LNHDA, CDR2 SQIVND (reference sequence). CDR3 nucleotides: TGTGCCAGTAGGGAGATTAGTACAGGGGATTGGACTGGGGCCAACGTCCTGACTTTC. Translated, it gives CASREISTGDWTGANVLTF.

The rearrangement links TRBV5-6 to TRBJ2-1, with 10 bases aligning to TRBD2. This CDR3 is 18 amino acids long. CDR1 SGHDT and CDR2 YYEEEE come from the germline V gene. J gave up 2 bases and V 3 bases, and 11 bases lay outside the gene matches. The CDR3 coding sequence is TGTGCCAGCAGCTCGGGACTAGCGCTTAGAAGGGCCTACAATGAGCAGTTCTTC. It is translated as CASSSGLALRRAYNEQFF.

Only one count was recorded for this clone. The chain couples TRBV11-3 to TRBJ1-2; 7 nucleotides align to TRBD1. V lost 5 bases, J lost 2 bases, and 2 bases stayed unmatched. CDR1 is SGHNT and CDR2 is YENEEA in the germline V gene. The CDR3 extends over 13 amino acids. The CDR3 nucleotides are TGTGCCAGCAGCAGGGACAGAAACTATGGCTACACCTTC. This sequence encodes CASSRDRNYGYTF.

The V and J genes are TRBV7-3 and TRBJ2-1, with D tentatively TRBD1 (6 bases). The CDR3 length is 14 residues. Germline CDR1 reads SGHTA; CDR2 reads FQGTGA. V was shortened by 5 bases and J by 10 bases, with 18 bases between the two germline ends. The CDR3 nucleotides are TGTGCCAGCAGCGCTGGGGGCAGCTCCGCAGAGCAGTTCTTC. Residues: CASSAGGSSAEQFF.

This chain uses TRBV10-3 with TRBJ1-1; 7 nucleotides line up with TRBD1. This CDR3 spans 12 amino acids. Germline values: CDR1 ENHRY, CDR2 SYGVKD. The V gene end was trimmed by 3 bases and the J gene end by 8 bases; junction bases not matched to a gene: 3. The CDR3 is CAISDRGSEAFF. CDR3 DNA sequence: TGTGCCATCAGTGACAGGGGGTCCGAAGCTTTCTTT.

The chain uses TRBV2 and TRBJ2-7; no firm D call. Germline V CDR1 and CDR2: SNHLY, FYNNEI. The V end lost 7 bases, the J end lost 6 bases, and 16 bases lay between the germline ends. The CDR3 runs to 13 residues. CDR3 protein: CASKETSSREQYF. The CDR3 DNA reads as TGTGCCAGCAAGGAGACCTCGTCGCGCGAGCAGTACTTC. The entire variable domain, with the rest obtained from reference TRBV2 and TRBJ2-7, is as follows: EPEVTQTPSHQVTQMGQEVILRCVPISNHLYFYWYRQILGQKVEFLVSFYNNEISEKSEIFDDQFSVERPDGSNFTLKIRSTKLEDSAMYFCASKETSSREQYFGPGTRLTVT.

The sample holds one count of this clone. V gene TRBV5-1 combines with J gene TRBJ1-5, with D uncertain. Looked up from germline, CDR1 is SGHRS and CDR2 is YFSETQ. CDR3 length: 14 residues. V was clipped by 0 bases and J by 5 bases, with 9 bases between them. CDR3 region: CASSLEDGDQPQHF. The CDR3 nucleotides are TGCGCCAGCAGCTTGGAGGATGGAGATCAGCCCCAGCATTTT.

The chain is built from TRBV7-9 and TRBJ2-7, with 8 bases fitting TRBD2. The CDR3 has 15 amino acids. Trimming cost V 0 bases and J 3 bases; bases outside gene matches: 4. Germline values: CDR1 SEHNR, CDR2 FQNEAQ (reference sequence). CDR3 bases: TGTGCCAGCAGCTTAGCGCGGCGGGAGGACTACGAGCAGTACTTC. Translated: CASSLARREDYEQYF.

The chain has TRBV25-1 and TRBJ1-5; 12 bases agree with TRBD1. The V segment lost 4 bases and the J segment 6 bases; nucleotides outside the gene matches: 7. The CDR3 contains 16 residues. In germline, CDR1 is MGHDK, CDR2 SYGVNS. This chain's CDR3 is CASSGRDRGLGQPQHF. CDR3 sequence (DNA): TGTGCCAGCAGTGGTAGGGACAGGGGGCTAGGTCAGCCCCAGCATTTT.

This sequence joins TRBV18 and TRBJ1-4, with 9 bases that match TRBD1. CDR3 size: 18 residues. The junction had 13 bases not matched to a gene; V was cut back by 3 bases and J by 5 bases. Germline CDR1 reads KGHSH; CDR2 reads LQKENI. The CDR3 bases are TGTGCCAGCTCACCGGCCCCCGGGACAGGGAAAAGGAATGAAAAACTGTTTTTT. Translation gives CASSPAPGTGKRNEKLFF.

The chain links TRBV29-1 to TRBJ2-1; 8 nucleotides line up with TRBD2. Per the germline V gene, CDR1 is SQVTM and CDR2 is ANQGSEA. V lost 7 bases and J lost 4; bases outside the gene matches: 9. The length of the CDR3 is 14 residues. CDR3 residues: CSAERERVYNEQFF. Here the CDR3 DNA reads TGCAGCGCCGAGCGGGAGAGGGTTTACAATGAGCAGTTCTTC.

The rearrangement links TRBV18 to TRBJ2-7, with D possibly being TRBD1 (6 bases). Germline CDR1 and CDR2: KGHSH and LQKENI. CDR3 length: 14 amino acids. Trimming cost V 3 bases and J 2 bases, with 11 bases left between them. The CDR3 sequence is CASSPSGTPYEQYF. The DNA of the CDR3 is TGTGCCAGCTCACCGTCCGGGACACCCTACGAGCAGTACTTC.

The chain joins TRBV7-9 to TRBJ1-2; TRBD1 is a possible D gene (6 bases). The CDR3 consists of 11 residues. V was shortened by 8 bases and J by 8 bases, with 12 bases between the two germline ends. Germline-derived CDR1 and CDR2 are SEHNR and FQNEAQ (reference sequence). CDR3 nucleotides: TGTGCCAGCGGCTACAGGGAGGGCTACACCTTC. This encodes CASGYREGYTF. The complete variable domain, with remaining parts taken from reference TRBV7-9 and TRBJ1-2, reads DTGVSQNPRHKITKRGQNVTFRCDPISEHNRLYWYRQTLGQGPEFLTYFQNEAQLEKSRLLSDRFSAERPKGSFSTLEIQRTEQGDSAMYLCASGYREGYTFGSGTRLTVV.

The CDR3 region has the DNA TGTGCCAGCGGGACAGGGAGCAATCAGCCCCAGCATTTT. This sequence encodes CASGTGSNQPQHF. The J gene is TRBJ1-5, the V gene TRBV25-1, with 9 nucleotides matching TRBD1. The J segment lost 1 base and the V segment lost 8 bases, leaving 0 bases of the junction unmatched. This CDR3 region has 13 residues. The germline CDR1 and CDR2 sequences are MGHDK and SYGVNS. Together with reference TRBV25-1 and TRBJ1-5, the CDR3 gives the full variable domain: EADIYQTPRYLVIGTGKKITLECSQTMGHDKMYWYQQDPGMELHLIHYSYGVNSTEKGDLSSESTVSRIRTEHFPLTLESARPSHTSQYLCASGTGSNQPQHFGDGTRLSIL.

This clone was seen a handful of times. The rearrangement uses TRBV11-2 and TRBJ1-2; D unresolved. Germline V gene data show CDR1 as SGHAT and CDR2 as FQNNGV. There are 13 residues in the CDR3. Between the trimmed V and J ends, which lost 3 bases and 3 bases, there was a span of 8 bases. CDR3 region: CASSFGRDYGYTF. DNA of the CDR3: TGTGCCAGCAGCTTTGGCCGGGACTATGGCTACACCTTC.

The chain uses TRBV15 and TRBJ2-1; TRBD2 agrees at 10 bases. This CDR3 spans 15 amino acids. V was pared by 1 base and J by 4 bases, with 1 base of the junction left unmatched. The germline V gene encodes CDR1 LNHNV and CDR2 YYDKDF (reference sequence). The CDR3 DNA reads as TGTGCCACCAGCAGAGCTAGCGGGAGTTACAATGAGCAGTTCTTC. Protein sequence: CATSRASGSYNEQFF.

This rearrangement joins TRBV6-1 to TRBJ2-7; the D gene is possibly TRBD1 (5 bases). The CDR3 is 13 amino acids. Germline values: CDR1 MNHNS, CDR2 SASEGT. Between the trimmed V and J ends, which lost 4 bases and 2 bases, there was a span of 9 bases. CDR3 residues: CASSATEAYEQYF. In nucleotides, the CDR3 is TGTGCCAGCAGTGCGACAGAGGCCTACGAGCAGTACTTC.

This chain links TRBV11-2 with TRBJ2-1; 12 nucleotides match TRBD2. Germline CDR1 reads SGHAT; CDR2 reads FQNNGV. CDR3 length: 15 amino acids. J was trimmed by 6 bases and V by 5 bases; bases with no gene match: 5. The DNA for the CDR3 is TGTGCCAGCAGCCCTAGGACTAGCGGGACCAATGAGCAGTTCTTC. Residues: CASSPRTSGTNEQFF.

This clone has a single count. This chain joins TRBV7-8 and TRBJ1-3; a possible D gene is TRBD1 (5 bases). The CDR3 has 14 amino acids. Trimming shortened V by 2 bases and J by 2 bases, and 7 bases separated the two germline ends. CDR1 and CDR2 (germline): SGHVS, FQNEAQ. CDR3 sequence reads: CASSLRGAGNTIYF. CDR3 nucleotide sequence: TGTGCCAGCAGCTTACGGGGGGCTGGAAACACCATATATTTT.

The chain couples TRBV30 to TRBJ1-2; TRBD1 matches 7 bases. Germline V gives CDR1 GTSNPN, CDR2 SVGIG (reference sequence). The CDR3 spans 12 residues. V lost 5 bases, J lost 8 bases, and 8 bases stayed unmatched. The CDR3 nucleotides are TGTGCCTGGGACCACAGGGGATACGGCTACACCTTC. This translates into CAWDHRGYGYTF.